This TCR beta chain was recorded in a study of sequential checkpoint blockade in melanoma. The wider study: Patients were randomized 1:1 to nivolumab-then-ipilimumab or ipilimumab-then-nivolumab first-line. Both treatment sequences were followed by maintenance nivolumab.

The CDR3 is made up of 17 amino acids. V was pared by 1 base and J by 6 bases, with 13 bases of the junction left unmatched. From germline, CDR1 is SGHDT and CDR2 YYEEEE. Assay used: immunoSEQ multiplex PCR; TCRdb lists only in-frame clones, some missing. This table holds 20,000 or so clones, around 70% found once. Treatment noted: randomized to nivolumab then ipilimumab (arm A) or the reverse (arm B). None of the patients previously received DNA-damaging chemotherapy. Sorted cells were live CD3+CD8+, lacking CD19 and CD56, from PBMCs. This receptor was identified in a human donor with melanoma. The chain joins TRBV5-6 to TRBJ1-5, with 7 nucleotides matching TRBD1. The specimen was CD8+ T cells sorted from blood (inferred from file names), collected from a patient given nivolumab and ipilimumab in sequence. The CDR3 region is CASSLSPQGQIGQPQHF. The DNA of the CDR3 is TGTGCCAGCAGCTTGAGTCCACAGGGGCAAATTGGTCAGCCCCAGCATTTT.